Sequencing of this TCR beta chain was carried out in a study of Graves' ophthalmopathy and Graves' hyperthyroidism. Turning to the study itself: Investigators collected peripheral blood at initial diagnosis, before any treatment was given. Overall study results and limits: In separating ophthalmopathy from stable hyperthyroidism, a 13-signature model achieved roughly 89% sensitivity and 70% to 83% specificity. Among thyroid clonotypes expanded above 0.001 frequency, most also appeared in blood.

PBMCs came from roughly 9.2 ml of fresh peripheral blood. This clonotype appeared a few times. Its antigen is as yet unknown. Trimming cost V 2 bases and J 0 bases, with 5 bases left between them. This CDR3 contains 14 residues. The germline V gene has CDR1 SGHRS and CDR2 YFSETQ. Amplification from RNA transcripts yielded the TCR beta CDR3 regions. Scientists carried out first-round RT-PCR using HTBI primers and then a second-round multiplex PCR. TCRdb reprocessed the multiplex PCR reads with MiXCR, giving one entry per CDR3 protein. The sample gives 620,000 or so distinct CDR3 sequences, 22% of which show up once; more than 5.5% is in the top ten.

J is TRBJ2-2 and V is TRBV5-1, with D uncertain. The receptor comes from a woman under 30 with stable Graves' hyperthyroidism. Some clones in this sample may be carry-over from other donors' samples. Sequencing input: peripheral blood. CDR3 in DNA: TGCGCCAGCAGCTTTGACACGAACACCGGGGAGCTGTTTTTT. Translated: CASSFDTNTGELFF.